This record looks at one TCR beta chain sequence and its context. Its target is not known. Using immunoSEQ multiplex PCR, the repertoire was profiled, and TCRdb retains in-frame clones only, with some absent. Altogether 150,000 to 200,000 clones are present, 80% to 95% being singletons, with the ten largest covering approximately 2.3%. The sample is drawn from a study of T cell responses to AZD1222 COVID-19 vaccine. Regarding the study as a whole: At study baseline, merely several AZD1222 recipients were seropositive. Females made up more of the donors, who were largely white British, and clonal diversity may have come out too low.

CDR3 length equals 16 residues. The V end was cut by 0 bases, the J end by 4 bases, with 17 bases between. Germline V CDR1 and CDR2: SGHKS, YYEKEE (reference sequence). The receptor was isolated from an adult in good health. The source was peripheral blood, collected on day 0 of AZD1222 vaccination. V usage is TRBV5-5 and J usage is TRBJ2-7; tentatively, D is TRBD1 or TRBD2 (5 bases each). The CDR3 bases are TGTGCCAGCAGCTTGGCCCCAGGGAGAGGAGGTTACGAGCAGTACTTC. Protein: CASSLAPGRGGYEQYF.